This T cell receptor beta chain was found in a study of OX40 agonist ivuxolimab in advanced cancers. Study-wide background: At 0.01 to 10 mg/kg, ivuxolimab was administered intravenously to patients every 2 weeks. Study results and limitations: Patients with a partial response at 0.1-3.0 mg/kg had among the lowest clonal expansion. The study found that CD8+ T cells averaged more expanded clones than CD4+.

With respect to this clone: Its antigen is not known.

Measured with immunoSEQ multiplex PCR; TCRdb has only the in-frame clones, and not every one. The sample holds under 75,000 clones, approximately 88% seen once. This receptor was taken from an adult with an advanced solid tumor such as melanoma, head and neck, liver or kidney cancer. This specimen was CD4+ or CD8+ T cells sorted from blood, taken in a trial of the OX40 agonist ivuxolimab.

CDR3 in DNA: TGTGCCAGCAGCGCCCGGGACAGGGGCTACGAGCAGTACTTC. Amino acid sequence: CASSARDRGYEQYF. The V call is TRBV13, the J call TRBJ2-5; 10 bases match TRBD1. The J call may not be correct, given that the DNA end is closer to TRBJ2-7. The CDR3 covers 14 residues. The germline CDR1 and CDR2 sequences are PRHDT and FYEKMQ (reference sequence).